Listed here are 28 T cell receptor beta chains from one sample, sequenced in a study of cytomegalovirus exposure and HLA in healthy donors. PCR primers comprised 60 Vbeta and 13 Jbeta primers. The table came from immunoSEQ multiplex PCR; TCRdb's copy has only in-frame clones and leaves some out. The profile shows under 250,000 clones, approximately 80% of them singletons. Material: PBMCs. These receptors came from a woman aged 55-70 years in good health and CMV-seropositive.

V usage is TRBV5-6 and J usage is TRBJ2-5; 9 positions agree with TRBD2. Germline V gene sequence: CDR1 SGHDT, CDR2 YYEEEE. CDR3 size: 14 residues. The V segment lost 2 bases and the J segment 5 bases; nucleotides outside the gene matches: 4. In DNA, the CDR3 is TGTGCCAGCAGCTTCAAGGCGGGAGGGGAGACCCAGTACTTC. The encoded protein is CASSFKAGGETQYF.

The V and J genes are TRBV27 and TRBJ2-2; D not certain. V lost 3 bases to trimming and J lost 8 bases, with 13 bases between them. CDR3 length: 14 amino acids. Germline V gives CDR1 MNHEY, CDR2 SMNVEV (reference sequence). The DNA for the CDR3 is TGTGCCAGCAGTTTCGCACAGCAGGCTGGGGAGCTGTTTTTT. This codes for CASSFAQQAGELFF.

V and J are TRBV27 and TRBJ1-4; perhaps TRBD1 as D (5 bases). Between the trimmed V and J ends, which lost 6 bases and 5 bases, there was a span of 13 bases. The CDR3 contains 14 residues. Germline CDR1 is MNHEY and CDR2 is SMNVEV (reference sequence). CDR3 nucleotide sequence: TGTGCCAGCAGGACCGGGGGAATCAATGAAAAACTGTTTTTT. Protein sequence: CASRTGGINEKLFF.

The chain is built from TRBV28 and TRBJ2-3; D is uncertain. V was trimmed by 2 bases and J by 2 bases, leaving 8 bases between them. This CDR3 region has 14 residues. The V gene's germline CDR1 is MDHEN and CDR2 SYDVKM. The CDR3 sequence: CASSLHSTTDTQYF. As DNA, the CDR3 is TGTGCCAGCAGTTTACACAGCACCACAGATACGCAGTATTTT. Based on the CDR3 plus reference TRBV28 and TRBJ2-3, the full variable domain is DVKVTQSSRYLVKRTGEKVFLECVQDMDHENMFWYRQDPGLGLRLIYFSYDVKMKEKGDIPEGYSVSREKKERFSLILESASTNQTSMYLCASSLHSTTDTQYFGPGTRLTVL.

This chain connects TRBV28 to TRBJ2-6, with D maybe TRBD2 (7 bases). The CDR3 sequence is 16 residues long. Germline loops: CDR1 MDHEN, CDR2 SYDVKM. V shed 3 bases and J shed 1 base, with 10 bases lying between them. DNA of the CDR3: TGTGCCAGCAGTTTGGGGGGGCCTTCTGGGGCCAACGTCCTGACTTTC. It yields the protein CASSLGGPSGANVLTF.

The J gene is TRBJ2-7, the V gene TRBV4-1; 8 bases line up with TRBD2. Germline V gives CDR1 MGHRA, CDR2 YSYEKL. The CDR3 is 15 amino acids. V lost 0 bases and J lost 2; bases outside the gene matches: 3. This CDR3 reads CASSQEASGPYEQYF. CDR3 DNA: TGCGCCAGCAGCCAAGAAGCTAGCGGGCCCTACGAGCAGTACTTC.

The genes are TRBV27 and TRBJ2-7; 11 nucleotides agree with TRBD2. This CDR3 has 18 residues. Per germline, CDR1 MNHEY and CDR2 SMNVEV (reference sequence). J gave up 0 bases and V 6 bases, and 13 bases lay outside the gene matches. This chain's CDR3 is CASSTGLAVGWSSYEQYF. The DNA of the CDR3 is TGTGCCAGCAGCACGGGACTAGCGGTCGGATGGAGCTCCTACGAGCAGTACTTC.

The chain links TRBV15 to TRBJ2-1, with D possibly matching TRBD2 (5 bases). The CDR3 length is 14 residues. V gave up 5 bases and J gave up 3 bases, with 11 bases separating them. CDR1 and CDR2 (germline): LNHNV, YYDKDF (reference sequence). This chain's CDR3 is CATSGRAVYNEQFF. CDR3 bases: TGTGCCACCAGCGGTCGAGCGGTCTACAATGAGCAGTTCTTC.

CDR3 bases: TGCGCCAGCAGCTTGGCATCCGGGACCGGAGGGGAGACCCAGTACTTC. Its protein is CASSLASGTGGETQYF. This chain links TRBV5-1 with TRBJ2-5, with a possible D match to TRBD2 (6 bases). Germline lookup yields CDR1 SGHRS and CDR2 YFSETQ. V dropped 0 bases and J dropped 5 bases, with 17 bases sitting between them. The CDR3 covers 16 residues.

The chain is built from TRBV9 and TRBJ1-3; TRBD1 is a possible D gene (5 bases). CDR1 SGDLS and CDR2 YYNGEE come from the germline V gene. The CDR3 spans 16 residues. V lost 0 bases and J 2 bases, leaving 12 bases between the germline ends. The CDR3 DNA follows: TGTGCCAGCAGCGTAGCTATTACGGGGGCTGGAAACACCATATATTTT. Its protein product is CASSVAITGAGNTIYF.

The chain employs TRBV10-3 and TRBJ2-1; 14 bases align to TRBD2. Germline-derived CDR1 and CDR2 are ENHRY and SYGVKD. Losses at the gene ends were 6 bases for V and 6 bases for J; bases not matched to a gene: 4. The CDR3 covers 15 residues. CDR3 sequence (DNA): TGTGCCATCAGCACGACTAGCGGGAGGGCCAATGAGCAGTTCTTC. Protein: CAISTTSGRANEQFF.

This clone was seen a single time. The rearrangement links TRBV29-1 to TRBJ1-2; the match to TRBD1 covers 7 bases. Germline CDR1 reads SQVTM; CDR2 reads ANQGSEA. The CDR3 is made up of 12 amino acids. The J segment lost 10 bases and the V segment lost 0 bases, leaving 5 bases of the junction unmatched. The CDR3 here is CSVEERGQPYTF. The CDR3 nucleotides are TGCAGCGTTGAAGAAAGGGGACAGCCCTACACCTTC.

The count of this clone is one. The chain recombines TRBV5-1 with TRBJ2-7; unclear D gene. The CDR3 runs to 14 residues. The V and J ends lost 4 bases and 2 bases respectively, with 13 bases between them. CDR1 is SGHRS, CDR2 YFSETQ, per germline. Here the CDR3 reads CASSLNSGTYEQYF. The CDR3 DNA reads as TGCGCCAGCAGCCTGAACAGTGGAACCTACGAGCAGTACTTC. Looking up the rest from reference TRBV5-1 and TRBJ2-7 gives the full variable domain: KAGVTQTPRYLIKTRGQQVTLSCSPISGHRSVSWYQQTPGQGLQFLFEYFSETQRNKGNFPGRFSGRQFSNSRSEMNVSTLELGDSALYLCASSLNSGTYEQYFGPGTRLTVT.

This clone appeared once. This sequence joins TRBV6-1 and TRBJ2-5; TRBD2 might be the D (6 bases). With the DNA end fitting TRBJ2-7 better, the J assignment may be wrong. CDR3 length: 12 residues. CDR1 and CDR2 (germline): MNHNS, SASEGT. This chain's CDR3 is CASGDSGYEQYF. CDR3 DNA: TGTGCCAGTGGGGACTCGGGCTACGAGCAGTACTTC.

This chain connects TRBV18 to TRBJ2-7; 7 bases agree with TRBD1. Germline assignment: CDR1 KGHSH and CDR2 LQKENI. V dropped 4 bases and J dropped 7; count of bases not matched to a gene: 7. The CDR3 loop spans 13 amino acids. CDR3 sequence reads: CASSLGPQGEQYF. CDR3 DNA sequence: TGTGCCAGCTCACTGGGACCACAGGGGGAGCAGTACTTC. The whole variable domain, filled in from reference TRBV18 and TRBJ2-7, reads NAGVMQNPRHLVRRRGQEARLRCSPMKGHSHVYWYRQLPEEGLKFMVYLQKENIIDESGMPKERFSAEFPKEGPSILRIQQVVRGDSAAYFCASSLGPQGEQYFGPGTRLTVT.

The rearrangement links TRBV2 to TRBJ2-7; D is perhaps TRBD2 (6 bases). From germline, CDR1 is SNHLY and CDR2 FYNNEI. The CDR3 loop spans 12 amino acids. The V and J ends lost 5 bases and 4 bases respectively, with 9 bases between them. CDR3 in amino acids: CASSPSEYEQYF. CDR3 DNA sequence: TGTGCCAGCAGTCCTAGCGAATACGAGCAGTACTTC.

The DNA of the CDR3 is TGCGCCAGCAGCCGCTCACTAGCGGGAGATTACAATGAGCAGTTCTTC. This translates into CASSRSLAGDYNEQFF. This chain connects TRBV5-1 to TRBJ2-1, with TRBD2 identical over 11 bases. The CDR3 consists of 16 residues. Germline V gene data show CDR1 as SGHRS and CDR2 as YFSETQ. V shed 4 bases, J shed 4 bases, and the junction held 7 bases outside the gene matches.

The gene calls are TRBV27 and TRBJ2-7, with 9 bases matching TRBD2. After removal of 4 bases from V and 1 base from J, the junction contained 5 bases not matched to a gene. The CDR3 is made up of 15 amino acids. The V gene's germline CDR1 is MNHEY and CDR2 SMNVEV (reference sequence). The CDR3 sequence is CASSSSGRWSYEQYF. The DNA of the CDR3 is TGTGCCAGCAGTTCCAGCGGGAGGTGGTCCTACGAGCAGTACTTC.

About this clone: Other DNA sequences in the sample encode the same CDR3. This sequence joins TRBV7-9 and TRBJ2-1; the match to TRBD2 covers 7 bases. The V segment lost 5 bases and the J segment 0 bases; nucleotides outside the gene matches: 4. CDR3 length: 15 amino acids. The germline V gene has CDR1 SEHNR and CDR2 FQNEAQ (reference sequence). CDR3 protein: CASSPSGSSYNEQFF. The DNA of the CDR3 is TGTGCCAGCAGCCCTAGCGGTAGCTCCTACAATGAGCAGTTCTTC.

V usage is TRBV5-1 and J usage is TRBJ2-5; D is perhaps TRBD2 (6 bases). Germline V gene sequence: CDR1 SGHRS, CDR2 YFSETQ. The CDR3 is 14 residues long. V was trimmed by 7 bases and J by 3 bases, leaving 16 bases between them. The DNA for the CDR3 is TGCGCCAGCTCCGGTCTAGCGAGCAAAGAGACCCAGTACTTC. This sequence encodes CASSGLASKETQYF.

This clone has only a few counts. This chain uses TRBV10-1 with TRBJ1-4; D uncertain. The CDR3 loop spans 15 amino acids. V was cut by 0 bases and J by 0 bases, with 5 bases left in between. The germline CDR1 and CDR2 sequences are WNHNN and SYGVQD (reference sequence). The CDR3 coding sequence is TGCGCCAGCAGTGAGTCTCTAGCAACTAATGAAAAACTGTTTTTT. It is translated as CASSESLATNEKLFF.

CDR3 in amino acids: CAISEGREGQPQHF. The CDR3 DNA reads as TGTGCCATCAGTGAGGGCAGGGAGGGTCAGCCCCAGCATTTT. The chain joins TRBV10-3 to TRBJ1-5, with a possible D match to TRBD1 (5 bases). Between the trimmed V and J ends, which lost 2 bases and 6 bases, there was a span of 11 bases. Germline V lookup: CDR1 ENHRY, CDR2 SYGVKD. There are 14 residues in the CDR3.

The DNA of the CDR3 is TGTGCCAGTAGTATGAGGGCATACAATCAGCCCCAGCATTTT. Encoded protein: CASSMRAYNQPQHF. V usage is TRBV19 and J usage is TRBJ1-5; D remains unclear. The CDR3 loop spans 14 amino acids. The germline CDR1 and CDR2 sequences are LNHDA and SQIVND (reference sequence). V lost 3 bases to trimming and J lost 3 bases, with 9 bases between them.

The CDR3 coding sequence is TGCGCCAGCAGTAGCCCTCTGGTCTACGAGCAGTACTTC. It specifies CASSSPLVYEQYF. This chain links TRBV10-2 with TRBJ2-5; D is uncertain. The end of the DNA aligns better with TRBJ2-7, so the J call may be wrong. Germline CDR1 WSHSY, CDR2 SAAADI. This CDR3 comprises 13 residues.

V usage is TRBV28 and J usage is TRBJ2-7, with 7 bases fitting TRBD1. Germline V gene data show CDR1 as MDHEN and CDR2 as SYDVKM. V dropped 7 bases and J dropped 5; count of bases not matched to a gene: 11. The CDR3 contains 14 residues. The CDR3: CASTRQGSSNEQYF. Written as DNA, the CDR3 is TGTGCCAGCACCCGACAGGGATCCTCTAACGAGCAGTACTTC.

The rearrangement joins TRBV6-5 to TRBJ1-1; D gene unclear. The germline V gene encodes CDR1 MNHEY and CDR2 SVGAGI. V was trimmed by 11 bases and J by 3 bases, leaving 13 bases between them. CDR3 length equals 12 residues. CDR3 DNA sequence: TGTGCCTCCTCCGGGTTATACACTGAAGCTTTCTTT. Its protein product is CASSGLYTEAFF.

The chain links TRBV28 to TRBJ2-5, with 10 bases aligning to TRBD2. There are 17 residues in the CDR3. Germline lookup yields CDR1 MDHEN and CDR2 SYDVKM. V lost 5 bases and J lost 5; bases outside the gene matches: 14. The DNA for the CDR3 is TGTGCCAGCAGTATACCCCTCGGAGCGGGAGGGGACGAGACCCAGTACTTC. Its translation: CASSIPLGAGGDETQYF. Full variable domain (missing parts from reference TRBV28 and TRBJ2-5): DVKVTQSSRYLVKRTGEKVFLECVQDMDHENMFWYRQDPGLGLRLIYFSYDVKMKEKGDIPEGYSVSREKKERFSLILESASTNQTSMYLCASSIPLGAGGDETQYFGPGTRLLVL.

The rearrangement uses TRBV18 and TRBJ1-5, with a tentative D call TRBD1 (6 bases). This CDR3 is 15 amino acids long. Deletions cut 5 bases from V and 4 bases from J, with 15 bases between. Germline V lookup: CDR1 KGHSH, CDR2 LQKENI. CDR3: CASSASRGPNQPQHF. The CDR3 DNA sequence: TGTGCCAGCTCAGCAAGCAGGGGCCCTAATCAGCCCCAGCATTTT. Full variable domain (outside the CDR3, taken from reference TRBV18 and TRBJ1-5): NAGVMQNPRHLVRRRGQEARLRCSPMKGHSHVYWYRQLPEEGLKFMVYLQKENIIDESGMPKERFSAEFPKEGPSILRIQQVVRGDSAAYFCASSASRGPNQPQHFGDGTRLSIL.